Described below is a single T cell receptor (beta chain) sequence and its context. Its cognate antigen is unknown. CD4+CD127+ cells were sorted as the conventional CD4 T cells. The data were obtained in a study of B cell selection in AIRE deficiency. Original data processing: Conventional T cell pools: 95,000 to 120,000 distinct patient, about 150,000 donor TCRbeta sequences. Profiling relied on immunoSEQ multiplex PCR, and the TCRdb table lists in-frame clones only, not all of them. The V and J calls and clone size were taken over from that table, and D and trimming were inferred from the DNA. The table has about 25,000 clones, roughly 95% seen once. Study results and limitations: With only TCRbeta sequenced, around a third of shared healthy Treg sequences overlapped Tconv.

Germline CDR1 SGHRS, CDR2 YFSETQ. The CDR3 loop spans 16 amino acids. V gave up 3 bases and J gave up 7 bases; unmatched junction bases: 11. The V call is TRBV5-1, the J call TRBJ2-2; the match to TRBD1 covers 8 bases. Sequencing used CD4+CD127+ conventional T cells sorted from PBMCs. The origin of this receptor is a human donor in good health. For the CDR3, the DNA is TGCGCCAGCAGCTACCTTAGACAGGGGTTCAGCGGGGAGCTGTTTTTT. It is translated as CASSYLRQGFSGELFF.